The 24 T cell receptor beta chains below come from one sample, sequenced in a study of cytomegalovirus exposure and HLA in healthy donors. PCR used 60 Vbeta primers and 13 Jbeta primers. TCRdb keeps only in-frame clones here, not all; method: immunoSEQ multiplex PCR. The table has 80,000 or so clones, around 84% seen once. The sequenced material came from PBMCs. The receptors shown here come from a man in his forties or fifties in good health and CMV-seronegative.

The chain has TRBV7-8 and TRBJ2-3; TRBD2 aligns across 9 bases. The length of the CDR3 is 17 residues. V lost 0 bases to trimming and J lost 6 bases; unmatched junction nucleotides: 10. Germline V gene data show CDR1 as SGHVS and CDR2 as FQNEAQ. This CDR3 reads CASSLATREGLEDTQYF. The CDR3 nucleotides are TGTGCCAGCAGCTTAGCGACGCGGGAGGGCTTGGAGGATACGCAGTATTTT. Complete variable domain (other parts from reference TRBV7-8 and TRBJ2-3): GAGVSQSPRYKVAKRGQDVALRCDPISGHVSLFWYQQALGQGPEFLTYFQNEAQLDKSGLPSDRFFAERPEGSVSTLKIQRTQQEDSAVYLCASSLATREGLEDTQYFGPGTRLTVL.

The chain uses TRBV5-4 and TRBJ2-2, with D unclear. CDR3 length: 13 residues. Trimming took off 2 bases at V and 7 bases at J, with 9 bases between the two ends. CDR1 and CDR2 (germline): SGHNT, YYREEE (reference sequence). The CDR3 coding sequence is TGTGCCAGCAGCTTACCCGGTGGCGGGGAGCTGTTTTTT. Its protein is CASSLPGGGELFF. Supplemented by reference TRBV5-4 and TRBJ2-2, the full variable domain reads ETGVTQSPTHLIKTRGQQVTLRCSSQSGHNTVSWYQQALGQGPQFIFQYYREEENGRGNFPPRFSGLQFPNYSSELNVNALELDDSALYLCASSLPGGGELFFGEGSRLTVL.

The J gene is TRBJ2-1, the V gene TRBV5-1; the match to TRBD2 covers 7 bases. The V segment lost 0 bases and the J segment 8 bases; nucleotides outside the gene matches: 5. Germline V gives CDR1 SGHRS, CDR2 YFSETQ. This CDR3 is built from 14 residues. The CDR3 sequence: CASSLGRELDEQFF. In DNA form, the CDR3 reads TGCGCCAGCAGCTTGGGGCGGGAGTTAGATGAGCAGTTCTTC.

This clone was seen a handful of times. The DNA for the CDR3 is TGTGCCAGCAGCAAGGGCACTAGCGGGAGGGCCTCACCCAATACGCAGTATTTT. It is translated as CASSKGTSGRASPNTQYF. The chain is built from TRBV5-4 and TRBJ2-3; TRBD2 agrees at 13 bases. V dropped 4 bases and J dropped 7; count of bases not matched to a gene: 15. Looked up from germline, CDR1 is SGHNT and CDR2 is YYREEE (reference sequence). The CDR3 spans 18 residues.

The chain has TRBV4-3 and TRBJ2-1, with TRBD2 identical over 10 bases. The CDR3 is 17 amino acids. Germline CDR1 LGHNA, CDR2 YSLEER. V trimming: 2 bases; J trimming: 3 bases; junction bases outside the gene matches: 7. CDR3 sequence: CASSQPKASGSYNEQFF. In nucleotides, the CDR3 is TGCGCCAGCAGCCAACCCAAGGCTAGCGGGAGCTACAATGAGCAGTTCTTC.

The chain employs TRBV10-3 and TRBJ2-3, with 10 nucleotides matching TRBD1. The CDR3 runs 13 residues. Germline-derived CDR1 and CDR2 are ENHRY and SYGVKD. V gave up 9 bases and J gave up 4 bases; unmatched junction bases: 4. This CDR3 is CAIGTGEADTQYF. The CDR3 nucleotides are TGTGCCATTGGGACAGGGGAAGCAGATACGCAGTATTTT.

The chain couples TRBV7-9 to TRBJ2-1; 13 nucleotides match TRBD2. V was clipped by 5 bases and J by 6 bases; unmatched bases: 4. Germline V gene sequence: CDR1 SEHNR, CDR2 FQNEAQ (reference sequence). The CDR3 length is 15 residues. The CDR3 DNA sequence: TGTGCCAGCAGCCAGGGACTAGCGGGAACCAATGAGCAGTTCTTC. Residues: CASSQGLAGTNEQFF.

The V gene is TRBV30, the J gene TRBJ2-7, with D possibly being TRBD1 (6 bases). Trimming removed 4 bases at V and 3 bases at J, with 10 bases between. The germline gives CDR1 GTSNPN, CDR2 SVGIG (reference sequence). This CDR3 contains 12 residues. CDR3 nucleotides: TGTGCCTGGAACAGGGATAACTACGAGCAGTACTTC. Translation: CAWNRDNYEQYF.

This clone has just one count. The chain has TRBV19 and TRBJ1-2; the match to TRBD1 covers 7 bases. The germline gives CDR1 LNHDA, CDR2 SQIVND (reference sequence). V shed 5 bases, J shed 9 bases, and the junction held 12 bases outside the gene matches. The CDR3 has 14 amino acids. CDR3 DNA sequence: TGTGCCAGTAGTCCCAGGGACAGTGGTATTAGCTACACCTTC. Residues: CASSPRDSGISYTF. The variable domain in full, completed from reference TRBV19 and TRBJ1-2, reads DGGITQSPKYLFRKEGQNVTLSCEQNLNHDAMYWYRQDPGQGLRLIYYSQIVNDFQKGDIAEGYSVSREKKESFPLTVTSAQKNPTAFYLCASSPRDSGISYTFGSGTRLTVV.

The CDR3 DNA sequence: TGTGCCAGCAGTTACAGGGACAGAAAAGAGACCCAGTACTTC. Its translation: CASSYRDRKETQYF. The V gene is TRBV6-6, the J gene TRBJ2-5, with 7 nucleotides matching TRBD1. V lost 2 bases and J lost 3; bases outside the gene matches: 3. The CDR3 runs 14 residues. Germline CDR1 MNHNY, CDR2 SVGAGI (reference sequence).

The chain couples TRBV2 to TRBJ1-2; the match to TRBD1 covers 7 bases. V lost 2 bases to trimming and J lost 8 bases; unmatched junction nucleotides: 8. Germline CDR1 reads SNHLY; CDR2 reads FYNNEI. The CDR3 consists of 14 residues. CDR3 in amino acids: CASSELRQGIGYTF. In DNA, the CDR3 is TGTGCCAGCAGTGAACTCCGACAGGGAATCGGCTACACCTTC.

The chain recombines TRBV30 with TRBJ2-1, with D possibly matching TRBD1 (7 bases). V was cut by 8 bases and J by 0 bases, with 20 bases left in between. This CDR3 comprises 16 residues. Germline CDR1 reads GTSNPN; CDR2 reads SVGIG (reference sequence). Here the CDR3 DNA reads TGTGCCAGCCAGGGGGGTCCTGATTACTCCTACAATGAGCAGTTCTTC. Translated, it gives CASQGGPDYSYNEQFF.

The chain joins TRBV18 to TRBJ2-7; 7 bases are a match to TRBD2. The junction had 5 bases not matched to a gene; V was cut back by 2 bases and J by 4 bases. Germline lookup yields CDR1 KGHSH and CDR2 LQKENI. The CDR3 sequence is 14 residues long. The CDR3 sequence: CASSPSGGSYEQYF. The CDR3 region has the DNA TGTGCCAGCTCACCATCAGGCGGGAGTTACGAGCAGTACTTC.

Written as DNA, the CDR3 is TGCGCCAGCAGCCAAGTAGCTCTTTGGGCAGATACGCAGTATTTT. Its protein product is CASSQVALWADTQYF. The chain combines TRBV4-3 with TRBJ2-3; D remains unclear. CDR1 LGHNA and CDR2 YSLEER come from the germline V gene. V was cut by 1 base and J by 4 bases, with 12 bases left in between. This CDR3 is built from 15 residues.

This chain connects TRBV6-6 to TRBJ1-5; the D is unclear. Between the trimmed V and J ends, which lost 2 bases and 4 bases, there was a span of 3 bases. This CDR3 region has 12 residues. Looked up from germline, CDR1 is MNHNY and CDR2 is SVGAGI (reference sequence). As DNA, the CDR3 is TGTGCCAGCAGTTACCGGAATCAGCCCCAGCATTTT. This sequence encodes CASSYRNQPQHF.

The chain has TRBV27 and TRBJ1-4; 7 bases match TRBD1. There are 14 residues in the CDR3. Germline V CDR1 and CDR2: MNHEY, SMNVEV (reference sequence). V was pared by 6 bases and J by 5 bases, with 6 bases of the junction left unmatched. The CDR3 nucleotides read TGTGCCAGCAGAGGCCCAGGGGGGAATGAAAAACTGTTTTTT. This encodes CASRGPGGNEKLFF.

This clone was observed a handful of times. The chain has TRBV6-4 and TRBJ2-2; 7 nucleotides line up with TRBD2. The V gene end was trimmed by 2 bases and the J gene end by 3 bases; junction bases not matched to a gene: 0. The CDR3 extends over 14 amino acids. CDR1 and CDR2 (germline): MRHNA, SNTAGT. The CDR3 here is CASSDGRDTGELFF. The CDR3 DNA follows: TGTGCCAGCAGTGACGGGAGGGACACCGGGGAGCTGTTTTTT.

This chain connects TRBV27 to TRBJ2-7; 9 bases are a match to TRBD1. The length of the CDR3 is 14 residues. The trim removed 8 bases at V and 4 bases at J, leaving 9 bases unmatched. Germline V gene lookup returns CDR1 MNHEY and CDR2 SMNVEV (reference sequence). The CDR3 DNA reads TGTGCCAGCGGCCTGGGACAGGGAAAGTACGAGCAGTACTTC. Translation: CASGLGQGKYEQYF.

Only one count was recorded for this clone. V gene TRBV7-2 combines with J gene TRBJ2-1; 9 bases agree with TRBD2. The CDR3 sequence is 17 residues long. J was trimmed by 4 bases and V by 5 bases; bases with no gene match: 12. Germline CDR1 reads SGHTA; CDR2 reads FQGNSA. The CDR3 reads CASSTGVGTSPYNEQFF. DNA of the CDR3: TGTGCCAGCAGCACGGGGGTGGGGACTAGCCCTTACAATGAGCAGTTCTTC.

The V gene is TRBV5-1, the J gene TRBJ2-7; possibly TRBD1 for D (5 bases). CDR3 size: 14 residues. The germline CDR1 and CDR2 sequences are SGHRS and YFSETQ. The ends were cut back, 4 bases at V and 2 bases at J, with 13 bases in the middle. The CDR3 DNA is TGCGCCAGCAGCGGGTATACAGGTGCCTACGAGCAGTACTTC. This gives the protein CASSGYTGAYEQYF.

The chain has TRBV6-6 and TRBJ2-3, with D possibly matching TRBD1 (5 bases). There are 16 residues in the CDR3. Trimming removed 5 bases from V and 2 bases from J, with 17 bases in between. The V gene's germline CDR1 is MNHNY and CDR2 SVGAGI (reference sequence). CDR3 sequence reads: CASSPDRVKATDTQYF. In DNA form, the CDR3 reads TGTGCCAGCAGTCCCGACAGAGTAAAGGCCACAGATACGCAGTATTTT.

The genes are TRBV5-8 and TRBJ2-2; TRBD1 aligns across 8 bases. The germline V gene has CDR1 SGHTS and CDR2 YDEGEE. V shed 3 bases and J 6 bases; nucleotides not matched to a gene: 7. The CDR3 sequence is 15 residues long. In DNA, the CDR3 is TGTGCCAGCAGCTCCGGACAGGGCTTTCCCGGGGAGCTGTTTTTT. It yields the protein CASSSGQGFPGELFF.

The chain carries TRBV4-3 and TRBJ2-2; a weak D match, TRBD1 (5 bases). The DNA matches TRBJ1-3 better at its end, which makes the J call doubtful. Germline V gene data show CDR1 as LGHNA and CDR2 as YSLEER. This CDR3 is 14 amino acids long. CDR3 sequence reads: CASSQGTSGNTIYF. The DNA for the CDR3 is TGCGCCAGCAGCCAGGGGACTTCTGGAAACACCATATATTTT.

Worth noting for this clone: Other DNA sequences from this sample encode an identical CDR3 as well. The genes are TRBV11-2 and TRBJ1-4; D unresolved. In germline, CDR1 is SGHAT, CDR2 FQNNGV. The V end lost 5 bases, the J end lost 0 bases, and 7 bases lay between the germline ends. The CDR3 spans 14 residues. CDR3 sequence (DNA): TGTGCCAGCAGCCTCACAACAACTAATGAAAAACTGTTTTTT. Amino acid sequence: CASSLTTTNEKLFF. Supplemented by reference TRBV11-2 and TRBJ1-4, the full variable domain reads EAGVAQSPRYKIIEKRQSVAFWCNPISGHATLYWYQQILGQGPKLLIQFQNNGVVDDSQLPKDRFSAERLKGVDSTLKIQPAKLEDSAVYLCASSLTTTNEKLFFGSGTQLSVL.